This TCR beta chain stems from a study of T-cell reconstitution after alpha-beta-depleted transplantation in children (dated by TCRdb to the mid-2010s). Some background on the complete study: Using TCR repertoire profiling, the study followed T-cell immune reconstitution in a quantitative way in children after TCRalphabeta/CD19-depleted allogeneic hematopoietic cell transplantation.

The library came from PCR. The instrument given in TCRdb is Illumina HiSeq 2500. TCR libraries were prepared with molecular barcoding, using unique molecular identifiers to normalize TCRbeta repertoire quantification. The public reads were quality trimmed at Q25 with fastp and then assembled into clones with MiXCR by TCRdb, keeping productive beta chains. Here each entry gathers all rows of one CDR3 protein and keeps the most common genes and DNA. The sample table records about 500,000 distinct CDR3 sequences; over 25% of these occur just once. The ten largest clonotypes hold 2% to 3% of the sample. This clonotype was seen a few times. It lacks a known antigen. Nothing much larger sits one base from this clone, and base qualities are not available. The receptor's source is a human donor who donated a stem cell graft to a child with aplastic anemia. This specimen consisted of PBMCs from the stem cell graft donor, obtained from the stem cell graft.

CDR3 sequence: CASSVDLTSGKVDTQYF. DNA sequence: TGTGCCAGCAGCGTAGATCTGACTAGCGGGAAGGTAGATACGCAGTATTTT. The sequence joins TRBV9 to TRBJ2-3; 11 of the junction bases match TRBD2. The germline V gene supplies CDR1 SGDLS and CDR2 YYNGEE. Relative to germline, V is missing 0 bases and J is missing 5 bases, with 8 bases of the junction outside any gene match. The cysteine opens and the phenylalanine closes a CDR3 of 17 amino acids. CDR3 DNA is the only sequence kept; it has 51 bases, read in frame from the first base.